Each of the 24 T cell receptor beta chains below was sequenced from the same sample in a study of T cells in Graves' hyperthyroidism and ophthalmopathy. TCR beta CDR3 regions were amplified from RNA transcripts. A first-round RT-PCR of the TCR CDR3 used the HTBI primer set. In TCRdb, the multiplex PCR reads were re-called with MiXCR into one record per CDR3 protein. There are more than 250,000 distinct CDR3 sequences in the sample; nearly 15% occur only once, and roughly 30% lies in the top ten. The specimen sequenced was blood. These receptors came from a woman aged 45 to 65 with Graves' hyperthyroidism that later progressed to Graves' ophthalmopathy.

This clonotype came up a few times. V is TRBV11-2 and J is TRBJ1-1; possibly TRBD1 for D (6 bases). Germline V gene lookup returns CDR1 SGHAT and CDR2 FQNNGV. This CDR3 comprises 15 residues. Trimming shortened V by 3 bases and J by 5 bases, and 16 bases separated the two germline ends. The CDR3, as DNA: TGTGCCAGCAGCTTTCCCCAGGGGCGCAGGACTGAAGCTTTCTTT. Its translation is CASSFPQGRRTEAFF.

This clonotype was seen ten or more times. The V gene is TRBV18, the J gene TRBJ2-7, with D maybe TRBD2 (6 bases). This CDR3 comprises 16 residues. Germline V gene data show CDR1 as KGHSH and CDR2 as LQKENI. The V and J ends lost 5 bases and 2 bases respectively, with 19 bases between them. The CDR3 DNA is TGTGCCAGCTCATCTATCCTAGCGCCGGTGACCTACGAGCAGTACTTC. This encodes CASSSILAPVTYEQYF.

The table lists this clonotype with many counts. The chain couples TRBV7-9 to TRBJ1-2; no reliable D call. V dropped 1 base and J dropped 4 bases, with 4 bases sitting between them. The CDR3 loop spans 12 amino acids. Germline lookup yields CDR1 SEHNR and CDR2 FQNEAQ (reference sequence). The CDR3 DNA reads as TGTGCCAGCAGCTTAGGAACCTATGGCTACACCTTC. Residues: CASSLGTYGYTF.

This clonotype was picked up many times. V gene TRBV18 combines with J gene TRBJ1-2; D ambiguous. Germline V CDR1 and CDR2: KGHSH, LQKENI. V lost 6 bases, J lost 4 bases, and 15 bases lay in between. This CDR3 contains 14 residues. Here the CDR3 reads CASSEGGTPYGYTF. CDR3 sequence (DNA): TGTGCCAGCTCCGAGGGTGGCACACCCTATGGCTACACCTTC.

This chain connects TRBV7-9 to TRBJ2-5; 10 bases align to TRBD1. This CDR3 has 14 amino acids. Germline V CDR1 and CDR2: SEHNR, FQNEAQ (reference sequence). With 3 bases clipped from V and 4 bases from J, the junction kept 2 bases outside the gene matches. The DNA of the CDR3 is TGTGCCAGCAGCTTTGACAGGGGGCGAGAGACCCAGTACTTC. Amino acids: CASSFDRGRETQYF.

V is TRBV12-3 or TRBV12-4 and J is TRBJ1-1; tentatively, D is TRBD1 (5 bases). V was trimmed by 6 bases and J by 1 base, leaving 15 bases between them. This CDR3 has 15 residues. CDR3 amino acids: CASSPPGGWNTEAFF. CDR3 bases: TGTGCCAGCAGCCCTCCCGGGGGGTGGAACACTGAAGCTTTCTTT.

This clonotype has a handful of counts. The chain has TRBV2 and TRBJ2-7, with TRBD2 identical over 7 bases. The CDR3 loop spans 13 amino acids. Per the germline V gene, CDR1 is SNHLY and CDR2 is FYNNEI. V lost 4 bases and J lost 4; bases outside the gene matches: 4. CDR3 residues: CASSGGTNYEQYF. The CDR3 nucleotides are TGTGCCAGCAGTGGGGGGACTAATTACGAGCAGTACTTC.

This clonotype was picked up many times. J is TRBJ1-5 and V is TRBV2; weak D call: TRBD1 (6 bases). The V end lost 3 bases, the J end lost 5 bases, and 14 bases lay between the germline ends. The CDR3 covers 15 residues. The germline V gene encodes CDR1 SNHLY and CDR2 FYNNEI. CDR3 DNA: TGTGCCAGCAGTGAGGATTCAGGGGACTATCAGCCCCAGCATTTT. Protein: CASSEDSGDYQPQHF.

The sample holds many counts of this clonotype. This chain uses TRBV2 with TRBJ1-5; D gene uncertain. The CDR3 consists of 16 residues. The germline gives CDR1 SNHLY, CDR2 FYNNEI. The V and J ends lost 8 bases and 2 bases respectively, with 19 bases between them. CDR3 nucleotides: TGTGCCAGCGAGCCCCAGGCGAATGATGGCAATCAGCCCCAGCATTTT. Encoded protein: CASEPQANDGNQPQHF. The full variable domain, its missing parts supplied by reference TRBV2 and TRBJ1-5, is EPEVTQTPSHQVTQMGQEVILRCVPISNHLYFYWYRQILGQKVEFLVSFYNNEISEKSEIFDDQFSVERPDGSNFTLKIRSTKLEDSAMYFCASEPQANDGNQPQHFGDGTRLSIL.

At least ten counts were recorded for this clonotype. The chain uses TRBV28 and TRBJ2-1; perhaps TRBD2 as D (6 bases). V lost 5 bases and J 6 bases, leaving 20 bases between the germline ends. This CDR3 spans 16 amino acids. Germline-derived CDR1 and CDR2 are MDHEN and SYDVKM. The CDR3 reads CASSRPGTPRFNEQFF. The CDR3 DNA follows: TGTGCCAGCAGTAGACCCGGGACTCCCCGTTTCAATGAGCAGTTCTTC.

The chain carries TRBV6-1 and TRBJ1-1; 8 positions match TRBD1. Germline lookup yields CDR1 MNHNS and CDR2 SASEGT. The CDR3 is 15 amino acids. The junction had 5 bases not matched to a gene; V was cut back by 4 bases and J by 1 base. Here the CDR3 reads CASSGTGIGNTEAFF. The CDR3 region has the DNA TGTGCCAGCAGTGGGACAGGGATAGGGAACACTGAAGCTTTCTTT.

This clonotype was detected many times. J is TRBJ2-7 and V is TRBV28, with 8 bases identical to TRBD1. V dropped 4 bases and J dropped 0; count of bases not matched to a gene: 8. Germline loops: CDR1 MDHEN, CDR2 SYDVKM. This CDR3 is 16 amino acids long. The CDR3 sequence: CASSSETGALSYEQYF. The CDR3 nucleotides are TGTGCCAGCAGTTCTGAGACAGGGGCCCTCTCCTACGAGCAGTACTTC.

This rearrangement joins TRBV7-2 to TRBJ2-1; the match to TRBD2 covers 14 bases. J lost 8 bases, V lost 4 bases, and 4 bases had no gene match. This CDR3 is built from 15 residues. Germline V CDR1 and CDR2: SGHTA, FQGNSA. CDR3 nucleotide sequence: TGTGCCAGCAGCTACGGGACTAGCGGGAGTGATGAGCAGTTCTTC. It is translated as CASSYGTSGSDEQFF.

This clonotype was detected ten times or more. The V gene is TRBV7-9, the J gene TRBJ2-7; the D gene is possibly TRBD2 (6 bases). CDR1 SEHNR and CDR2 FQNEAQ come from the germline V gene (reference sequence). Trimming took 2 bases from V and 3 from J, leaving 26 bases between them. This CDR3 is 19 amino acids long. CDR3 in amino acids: CASSLTAGLGGTKYYEQYF. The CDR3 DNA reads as TGTGCCAGCAGCTTAACTGCCGGTCTGGGGGGAACGAAATACTACGAGCAGTACTTC.

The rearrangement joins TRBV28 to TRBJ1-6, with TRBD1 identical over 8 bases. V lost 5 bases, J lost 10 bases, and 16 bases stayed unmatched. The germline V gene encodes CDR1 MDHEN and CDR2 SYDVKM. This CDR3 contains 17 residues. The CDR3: CASSPPGQVARGSPLHF. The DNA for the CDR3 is TGTGCCAGCAGTCCGCCGGGACAGGTGGCTCGGGGGTCACCCCTCCACTTT.

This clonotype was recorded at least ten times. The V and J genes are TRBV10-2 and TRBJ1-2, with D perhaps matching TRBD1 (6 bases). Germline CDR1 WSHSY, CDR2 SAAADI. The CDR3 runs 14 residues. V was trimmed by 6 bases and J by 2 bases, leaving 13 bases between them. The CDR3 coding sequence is TGCGCCAGCAGACGACAGGCCCAAAACTATGGCTACACCTTC. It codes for CASRRQAQNYGYTF.

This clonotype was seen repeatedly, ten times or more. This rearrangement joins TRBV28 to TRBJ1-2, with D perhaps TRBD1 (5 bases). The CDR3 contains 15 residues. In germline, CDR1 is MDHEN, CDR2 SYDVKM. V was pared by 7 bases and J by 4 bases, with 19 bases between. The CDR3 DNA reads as TGTGCCAGCACCCACCGAGGGACTAATCTCTATGGCTACACCTTC. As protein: CASTHRGTNLYGYTF.

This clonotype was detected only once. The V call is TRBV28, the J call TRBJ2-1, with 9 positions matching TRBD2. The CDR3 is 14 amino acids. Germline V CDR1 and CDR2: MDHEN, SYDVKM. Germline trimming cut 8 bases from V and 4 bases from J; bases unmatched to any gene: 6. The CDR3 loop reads CASRSSGAYNEQFF. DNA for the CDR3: TGTGCCAGCCGATCTAGCGGGGCTTACAATGAGCAGTTCTTC. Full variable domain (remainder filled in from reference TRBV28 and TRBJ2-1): DVKVTQSSRYLVKRTGEKVFLECVQDMDHENMFWYRQDPGLGLRLIYFSYDVKMKEKGDIPEGYSVSREKKERFSLILESASTNQTSMYLCASRSSGAYNEQFFGPGTRLTVL.

The CDR3 DNA reads TGTGCCAGCAGTTTACCGACAGGGCTCTTTGGAGAGACCCAGTACTTC. It specifies CASSLPTGLFGETQYF. This chain joins TRBV12-3 or TRBV12-4 and TRBJ2-5; 7 bases agree with TRBD1. The CDR3 is made up of 16 amino acids. The ends lost 2 bases at V and 4 bases at J; junction bases unmatched: 10.

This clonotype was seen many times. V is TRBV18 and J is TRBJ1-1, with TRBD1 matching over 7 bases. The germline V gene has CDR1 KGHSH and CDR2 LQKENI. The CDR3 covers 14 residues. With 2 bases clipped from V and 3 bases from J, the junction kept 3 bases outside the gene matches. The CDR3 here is CASSPAGGYTEAFF. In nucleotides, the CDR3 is TGTGCCAGCTCACCAGCAGGGGGTTACACTGAAGCTTTCTTT.

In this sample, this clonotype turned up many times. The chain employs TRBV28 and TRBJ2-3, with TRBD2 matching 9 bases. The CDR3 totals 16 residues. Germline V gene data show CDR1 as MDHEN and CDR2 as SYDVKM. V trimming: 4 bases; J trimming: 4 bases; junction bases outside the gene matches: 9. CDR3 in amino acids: CASSSWGGRGSDTQYF. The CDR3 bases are TGTGCCAGCAGTTCATGGGGCGGGAGGGGCTCAGATACGCAGTATTTT.

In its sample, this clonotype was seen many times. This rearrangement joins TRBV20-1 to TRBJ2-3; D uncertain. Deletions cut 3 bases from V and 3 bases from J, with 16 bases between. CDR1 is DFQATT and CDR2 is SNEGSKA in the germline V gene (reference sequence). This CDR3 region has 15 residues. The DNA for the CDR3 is TGCAGTGCTAGCGCCTCTTATGGAAGGACAGATACGCAGTATTTT. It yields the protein CSASASYGRTDTQYF.

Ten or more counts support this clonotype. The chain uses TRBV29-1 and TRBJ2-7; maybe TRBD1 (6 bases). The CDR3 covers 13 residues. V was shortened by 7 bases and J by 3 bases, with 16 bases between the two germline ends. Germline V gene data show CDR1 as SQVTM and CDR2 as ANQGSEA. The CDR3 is CSGRTPDSYEQYF. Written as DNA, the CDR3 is TGCAGCGGAAGGACCCCGGACAGCTACGAGCAGTACTTC.

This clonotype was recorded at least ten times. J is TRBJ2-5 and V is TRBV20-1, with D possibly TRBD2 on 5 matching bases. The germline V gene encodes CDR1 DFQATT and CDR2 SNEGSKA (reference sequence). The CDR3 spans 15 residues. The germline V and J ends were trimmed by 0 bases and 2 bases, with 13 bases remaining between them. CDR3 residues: CSARENWRVQETQYF. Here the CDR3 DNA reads TGCAGTGCTAGAGAGAACTGGCGGGTACAAGAGACCCAGTACTTC.